This TCR beta chain was identified during a study of CD8+ T cells in alopecia areata. Study-wide context: A 6-month period off drug followed tofacitinib, which lasted 6 to 18 months. Severity among treated patients was scored by the percentage of scalp area affected.

Trimming stripped 2 bases from V and 1 base from J, with 15 bases between. Germline CDR1 and CDR2: SGHDT and YYEEEE. There are 16 residues in the CDR3. Study outcomes and limitations: In blood and scalp, many expanded lesional clones persisted during tofacitinib.

Specified treatment: oral pan-JAK inhibitor, 5-10 mg twice daily. PBMCs, the starting material, were the source of sorted CD4+ and CD8+ T cells. Sequencing relied on a cDNA template that was reverse transcribed from extracted RNA. Repertoires were generated with immunoSEQ multiplex PCR, while TCRdb's copy carries only in-frame clones and drops some. This table holds some 170,000 clones, about three fifths found once. As regards this clone: Its matching antigen is unknown.

This TCR was recovered from a human donor with alopecia areata. The sequencing used CD4+ T cells sorted from blood, collected at roughly week 55, from a patient treated with tofacitinib. This chain connects TRBV5-6 to TRBJ2-5; D gene uncertain. CDR3 nucleotide sequence: TGTGCCAGCAGCTTAATGGCTATAGTCGGCCAAGAGACCCAGTACTTC. The encoded protein is CASSLMAIVGQETQYF.